This TCR beta chain was identified in a study of cytomegalovirus exposure and HLA in healthy donors. At the level of the study: Drawn from HLA-typed donors, roughly 87 million unique TCRs were held in an early data release. Whole-study findings and limits: Data from an earlier analysis indicated that most TCR beta V segments were productive either about 87% or about 30% of the time.

The PCR used 60 Vbeta and 13 Jbeta primers. The repertoire was sequenced with immunoSEQ multiplex PCR; TCRdb's copy has only in-frame clones and lacks some. The sample has about 59,000 clones; less than 85% are singletons. On this clone: Its antigen is undetermined.

This CDR3 comprises 16 residues. From germline, CDR1 is MRHNA and CDR2 SNTAGT. V was cut by 5 bases and J by 0 bases, with 14 bases left in between. The TCR comes from a man aged 30 to 39 in good health and CMV-seropositive. This chain uses TRBV6-4 with TRBJ2-1; a possible D gene is TRBD1 (6 bases). Specimen: PBMCs. Here the CDR3 reads CASSPFRGSSYNEQFF. Written as DNA, the CDR3 is TGTGCCAGCAGTCCTTTTAGGGGGAGCTCCTACAATGAGCAGTTCTTC.